The present T cell receptor (beta chain) was sequenced within a study of shared clonotypes between healthy human individuals. Only in-frame clones appear in the TCRdb table, and some are missing; sequencing was by immunoSEQ multiplex PCR. The table records about 2,500,000 clones, around 90% of them present only once. CDR3 size: 16 residues. From germline, CDR1 is SGHNT and CDR2 YYREEE (reference sequence). V trimming: 4 bases; J trimming: 7 bases; junction bases outside the gene matches: 13. The receptor was derived from a man between 18 and 29 years old in good health. Input material: naive CD4+ T cells sorted from blood. This sample's subset: CD45RA+ positively selected. J is TRBJ2-3 and V is TRBV5-4; 9 positions agree with TRBD2. Here the CDR3 reads CASSPASSGRMYTQYF. CDR3 nucleotides: TGTGCCAGCAGCCCAGCAAGTAGCGGGAGAATGTATACGCAGTATTTT. Filled out from reference TRBV5-4 and TRBJ2-3, the complete variable domain reads ETGVTQSPTHLIKTRGQQVTLRCSSQSGHNTVSWYQQALGQGPQFIFQYYREEENGRGNFPPRFSGLQFPNYSSELNVNALELDDSALYLCASSPASSGRMYTQYFGPGTRLTVL.